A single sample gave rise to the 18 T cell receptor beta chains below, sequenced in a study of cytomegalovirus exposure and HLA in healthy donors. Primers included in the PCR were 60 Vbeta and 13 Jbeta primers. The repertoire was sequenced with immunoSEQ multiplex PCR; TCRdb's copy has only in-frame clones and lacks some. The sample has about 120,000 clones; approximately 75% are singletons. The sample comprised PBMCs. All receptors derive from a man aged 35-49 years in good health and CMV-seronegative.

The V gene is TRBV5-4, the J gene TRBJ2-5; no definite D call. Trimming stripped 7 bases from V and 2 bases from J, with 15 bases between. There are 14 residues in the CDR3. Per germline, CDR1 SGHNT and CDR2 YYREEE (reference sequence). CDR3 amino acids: CASRRATDQETQYF. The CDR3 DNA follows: TGTGCCAGCCGCAGAGCGACGGATCAAGAGACCCAGTACTTC. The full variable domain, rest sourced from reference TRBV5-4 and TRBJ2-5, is ETGVTQSPTHLIKTRGQQVTLRCSSQSGHNTVSWYQQALGQGPQFIFQYYREEENGRGNFPPRFSGLQFPNYSSELNVNALELDDSALYLCASRRATDQETQYFGPGTRLLVL.

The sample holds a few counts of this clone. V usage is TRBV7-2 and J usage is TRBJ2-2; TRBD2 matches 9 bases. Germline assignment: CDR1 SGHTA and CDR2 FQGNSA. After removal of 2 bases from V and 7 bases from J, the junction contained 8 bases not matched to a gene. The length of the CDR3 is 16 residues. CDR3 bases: TGTGCCAGCAGCTTATTTGCGGGGGGGCAGGTCGGGGAGCTGTTTTTT. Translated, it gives CASSLFAGGQVGELFF.

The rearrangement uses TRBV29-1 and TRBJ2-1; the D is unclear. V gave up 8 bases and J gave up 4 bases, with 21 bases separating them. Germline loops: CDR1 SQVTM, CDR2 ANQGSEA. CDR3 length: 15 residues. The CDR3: CSQRTTSGFYNEQFF. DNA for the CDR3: TGCAGCCAACGAACCACCTCGGGTTTTTACAATGAGCAGTTCTTC.

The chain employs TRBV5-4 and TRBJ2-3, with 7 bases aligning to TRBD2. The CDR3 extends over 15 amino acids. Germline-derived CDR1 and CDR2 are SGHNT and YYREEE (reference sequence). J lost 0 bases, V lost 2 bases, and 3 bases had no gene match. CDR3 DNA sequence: TGTGCCAGCAGCTTAAGGACTAGGAGCACAGATACGCAGTATTTT. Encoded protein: CASSLRTRSTDTQYF.

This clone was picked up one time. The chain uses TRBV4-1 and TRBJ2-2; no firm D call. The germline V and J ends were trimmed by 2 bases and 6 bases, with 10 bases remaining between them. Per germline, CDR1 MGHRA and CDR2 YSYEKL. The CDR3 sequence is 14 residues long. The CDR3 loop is CASSQPITAGELFF. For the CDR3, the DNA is TGCGCCAGCAGCCAACCGATCACGGCCGGGGAGCTGTTTTTT.

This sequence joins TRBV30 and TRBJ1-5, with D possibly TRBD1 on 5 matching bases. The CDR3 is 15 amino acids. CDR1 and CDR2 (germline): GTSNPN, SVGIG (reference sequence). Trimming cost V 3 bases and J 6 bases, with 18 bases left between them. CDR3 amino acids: CAWSIGPGGRQPQHF. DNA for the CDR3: TGTGCCTGGAGCATCGGACCCGGGGGACGTCAGCCCCAGCATTTT. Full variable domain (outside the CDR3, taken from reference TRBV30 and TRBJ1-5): SQTIHQWPATLVQPVGSPLSLECTVEGTSNPNLYWYRQAAGRGLQLLFYSVGIGQISSEVPQNLSASRPQDRQFILSSKKLLLSDSGFYLCAWSIGPGGRQPQHFGDGTRLSIL.

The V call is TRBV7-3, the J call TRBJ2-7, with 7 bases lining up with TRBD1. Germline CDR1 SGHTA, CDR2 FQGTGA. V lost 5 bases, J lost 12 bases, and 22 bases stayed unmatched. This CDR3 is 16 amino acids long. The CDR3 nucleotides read TGTGCCAGCAGCCCTCACGAAAGGGGGACAGTCGGCGGAATGTACTTC. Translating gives CASSPHERGTVGGMYF.

The CDR3 coding sequence is TGTGCCAGCAGGGGACTAGCGGGCGAGCAGTACTTC. Translation: CASRGLAGEQYF. The chain uses TRBV28 and TRBJ2-7; the match to TRBD2 covers 12 bases. Germline values: CDR1 MDHEN, CDR2 SYDVKM. Trimming removed 6 bases from V and 6 bases from J; junction bases left unmatched: 0. The CDR3 spans 12 residues.

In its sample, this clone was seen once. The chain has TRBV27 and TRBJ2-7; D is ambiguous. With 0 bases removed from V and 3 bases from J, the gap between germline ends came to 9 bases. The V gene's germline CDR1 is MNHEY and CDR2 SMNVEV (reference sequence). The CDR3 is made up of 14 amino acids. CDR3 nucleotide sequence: TGTGCCAGCAGTTTATCGCTACCTAACTACGAGCAGTACTTC. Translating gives CASSLSLPNYEQYF.

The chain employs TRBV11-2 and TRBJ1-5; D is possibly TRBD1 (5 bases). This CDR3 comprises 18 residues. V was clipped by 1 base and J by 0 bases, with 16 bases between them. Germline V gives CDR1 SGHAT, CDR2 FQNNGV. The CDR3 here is CASSLGQAGRYSNQPQHF. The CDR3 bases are TGTGCCAGCAGCTTAGGTCAAGCGGGACGGTATAGCAATCAGCCCCAGCATTTT.

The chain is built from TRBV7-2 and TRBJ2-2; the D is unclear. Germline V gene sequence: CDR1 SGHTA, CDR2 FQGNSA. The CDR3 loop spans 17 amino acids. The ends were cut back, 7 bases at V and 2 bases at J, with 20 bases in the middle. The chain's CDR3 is CASTGPNRGPNTGELFF. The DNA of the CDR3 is TGTGCCAGCACCGGCCCAAACCGTGGGCCAAACACCGGGGAGCTGTTTTTT.

The CDR3: CASSPGGNSGNTIYF. In nucleotides, the CDR3 is TGTGCCAGCAGCCCGGGGGGAAACTCTGGAAACACCATATATTTT. The genes are TRBV9 and TRBJ1-3; possible D gene TRBD1, 5 bases. Trimming removed 4 bases from V and 0 bases from J, with 11 bases in between. Germline CDR1 SGDLS, CDR2 YYNGEE. The CDR3 covers 15 residues.

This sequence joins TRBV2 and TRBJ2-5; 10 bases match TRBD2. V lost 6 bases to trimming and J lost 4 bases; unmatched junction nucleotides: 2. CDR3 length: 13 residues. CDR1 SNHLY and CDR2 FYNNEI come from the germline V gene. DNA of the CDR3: TGTGCCAGCAGATTAGCGGGAGGAGAGACCCAGTACTTC. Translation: CASRLAGGETQYF.

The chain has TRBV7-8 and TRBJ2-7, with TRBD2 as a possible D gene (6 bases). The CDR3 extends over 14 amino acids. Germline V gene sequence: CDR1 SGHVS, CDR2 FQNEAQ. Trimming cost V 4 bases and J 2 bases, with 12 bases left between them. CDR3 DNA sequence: TGTGCCAGCAGCTCCCCGGGGGTAACCTACGAGCAGTACTTC. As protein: CASSSPGVTYEQYF.

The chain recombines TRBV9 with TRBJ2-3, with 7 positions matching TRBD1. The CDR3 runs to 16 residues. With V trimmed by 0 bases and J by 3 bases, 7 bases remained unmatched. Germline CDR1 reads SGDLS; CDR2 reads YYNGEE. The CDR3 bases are TGTGCCAGCAGCGTAGAGGTAGGGGGCCGAACAGATACGCAGTATTTT. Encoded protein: CASSVEVGGRTDTQYF.

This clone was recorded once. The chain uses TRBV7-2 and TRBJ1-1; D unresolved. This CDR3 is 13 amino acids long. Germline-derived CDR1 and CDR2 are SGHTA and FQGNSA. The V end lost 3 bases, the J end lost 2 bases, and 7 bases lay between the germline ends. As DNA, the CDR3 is TGTGCCAGCAGCTTTCGACACAACACTGAAGCTTTCTTT. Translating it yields CASSFRHNTEAFF.

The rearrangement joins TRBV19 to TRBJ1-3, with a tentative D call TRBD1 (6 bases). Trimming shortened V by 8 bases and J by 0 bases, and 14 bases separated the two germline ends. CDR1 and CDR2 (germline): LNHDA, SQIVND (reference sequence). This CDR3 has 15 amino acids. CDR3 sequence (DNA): TGTGCCAGTGGACCGGGACACGCCTCTGGAAACACCATATATTTT. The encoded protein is CASGPGHASGNTIYF.

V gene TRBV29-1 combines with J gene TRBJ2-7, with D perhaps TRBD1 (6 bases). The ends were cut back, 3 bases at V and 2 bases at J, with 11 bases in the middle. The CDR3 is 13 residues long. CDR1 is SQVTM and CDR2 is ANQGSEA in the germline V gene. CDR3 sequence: CSVEKTGTYEQYF. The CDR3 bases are TGCAGCGTTGAGAAAACAGGGACCTACGAGCAGTACTTC.